Reported below is one T cell receptor (beta chain). The antigen is unknown. The assay was immunoSEQ multiplex PCR, and TCRdb's table has in-frame clones only and misses some. This sample yields hundreds of thousands of clones, of which 85% to 95% are seen a single time; approximately 1% belongs to the top ten. This record comes from a study of T cell responses to AZD1222 COVID-19 vaccine. Study outcomes and limitations: Baseline seropositivity occurred in only 5 to 7 AZD1222 recipients.

Germline CDR1 LNHNV, CDR2 YYDKDF (reference sequence). The CDR3 totals 17 residues. Deletions cut 7 bases from V and 1 base from J, with 22 bases between. The sequence came from an adult in good health. The chain combines TRBV15 with TRBJ1-1; TRBD1 is a possible D gene (5 bases). The sequenced sample was peripheral blood, obtained on day 0 of MenACWY control vaccination. This chain's CDR3 is CATKDNSRAGANTEAFF. The CDR3 coding sequence is TGTGCCACCAAGGACAATTCCCGGGCGGGAGCGAACACTGAAGCTTTCTTT.